This T cell receptor (beta chain) was captured in a study of early T cells in non-severe SARS-CoV-2 infection. Across the whole study: It was bulk RNA from unsorted whole blood that was sequenced, and the chains were unpaired.

Individual cDNA molecules carried attached unique molecular identifiers. TCRdb independently ran MiXCR on the 5' RACE reads; one entry per CDR3 protein. The table includes 45,000 to 65,000 distinct CDR3 sequences, roughly 9.6% detected once. CDR3 size: 13 residues. Germline values: CDR1 DFQATT, CDR2 SNEGSKA (reference sequence). Trimming stripped 1 base from V and 0 bases from J, with 7 bases between. Findings of the study overall: Lookups in VDJdb leaned toward anti-spike CD8 responses and missed private and CD4 specificities.

This clonotype was detected only a few times. What it recognizes is unknown. The sequencing sample was made of whole blood. The chain uses TRBV20-1 and TRBJ2-7; D remains unclear. This TCR was recovered from an adult who was a healthcare worker with PCR-confirmed SARS-CoV-2 infection or an uninfected control (not recorded which). CDR3 in DNA: TGCAGTGCTAGAGGGCCCCACTCCTACGAGCAGTACTTC. It codes for CSARGPHSYEQYF.